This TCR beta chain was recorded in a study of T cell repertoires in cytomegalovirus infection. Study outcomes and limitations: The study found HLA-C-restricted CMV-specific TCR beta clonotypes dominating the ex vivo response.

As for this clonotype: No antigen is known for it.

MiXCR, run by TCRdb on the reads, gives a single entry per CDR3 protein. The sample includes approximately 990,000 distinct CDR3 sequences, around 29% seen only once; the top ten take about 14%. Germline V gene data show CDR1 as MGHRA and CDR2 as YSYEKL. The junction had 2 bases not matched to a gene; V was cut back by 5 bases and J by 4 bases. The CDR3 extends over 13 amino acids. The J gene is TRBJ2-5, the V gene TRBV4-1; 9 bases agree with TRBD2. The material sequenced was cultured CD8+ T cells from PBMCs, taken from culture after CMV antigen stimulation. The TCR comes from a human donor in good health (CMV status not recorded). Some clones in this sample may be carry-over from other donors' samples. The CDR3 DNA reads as TGCGCCAGCAGCGGTAGCGGGGGAGAGACCCAGTACTTC. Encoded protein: CASSGSGGETQYF.